Shown below are 25 T cell receptor beta chains from a single sample sequenced in a study of blood T cell repertoires in COVID-19. Sequencing used immunoSEQ multiplex PCR; TCRdb keeps in-frame clones, though not all of them. In the table there are roughly 90,000 clones, 86% of which are singletons. The material sequenced was peripheral blood. The source of these receptors is a human donor in a cohort sampled during active COVID-19.

V and J are TRBV7-2 and TRBJ2-5; D might be TRBD1 (6 bases). The CDR3 length is 14 residues. V lost 5 bases and J lost 4, with 14 bases in between. Germline lookup yields CDR1 SGHTA and CDR2 FQGNSA. CDR3 nucleotides: TGTGCCAGCAGCCCCGAGACAGGTCGAGAGACCCAGTACTTC. This translates into CASSPETGRETQYF.

The chain is built from TRBV9 and TRBJ2-7, with D possibly TRBD1 on 6 matching bases. V was clipped by 0 bases and J by 5 bases, with 15 bases between them. Germline loops: CDR1 SGDLS, CDR2 YYNGEE. The CDR3 extends over 15 amino acids. The CDR3 is CASSVAATGRDEQYF. CDR3 sequence (DNA): TGTGCCAGCAGCGTAGCTGCCACAGGGCGCGACGAGCAGTACTTC.

The J gene is TRBJ1-1, the V gene TRBV29-1; no clear D. Germline V gene sequence: CDR1 SQVTM, CDR2 ANQGSEA. V was trimmed by 5 bases and J by 6 bases, leaving 10 bases between them. There are 11 residues in the CDR3. CDR3: CSVYTVAEAFF. Written as DNA, the CDR3 is TGCAGCGTTTACACAGTCGCTGAAGCTTTCTTT.

This CDR3 reads CASRTGLGRDNEQFF. The DNA of the CDR3 is TGTGCCAGCAGGACAGGGTTGGGCCGGGACAATGAGCAGTTCTTC. This sequence joins TRBV28 and TRBJ2-1, with 7 bases matching TRBD1. Germline-derived CDR1 and CDR2 are MDHEN and SYDVKM. V dropped 6 bases and J dropped 5; count of bases not matched to a gene: 10. CDR3 size: 15 residues.

The V and J genes are TRBV7-9 and TRBJ1-5; TRBD1 is a possible D gene (5 bases). The CDR3 covers 12 residues. Trimming shortened V by 5 bases and J by 9 bases, and 11 bases separated the two germline ends. CDR1 is SEHNR and CDR2 is FQNEAQ in the germline V gene (reference sequence). In nucleotides, the CDR3 is TGTGCCAGCAGCCAAGACAGCCGGCCCCAGCATTTT. Protein sequence: CASSQDSRPQHF.

The genes are TRBV5-6 and TRBJ2-3; 8 positions match TRBD1. Germline CDR1 is SGHDT and CDR2 is YYEEEE. The V segment lost 3 bases and the J segment 2 bases; nucleotides outside the gene matches: 8. CDR3 size: 16 residues. The CDR3 region has the DNA TGTGCCAGCAGCTCTTGGGTGGGACAGGTCACAGATACGCAGTATTTT. Amino acids: CASSSWVGQVTDTQYF.

This clone has just one count. This chain uses TRBV27 with TRBJ2-7; weak D call: TRBD1 (5 bases). This CDR3 is 14 amino acids long. V gave up 5 bases and J gave up 5 bases, with 16 bases separating them. Germline V gene sequence: CDR1 MNHEY, CDR2 SMNVEV (reference sequence). CDR3 DNA sequence: TGTGCCAGCAGTCCCCTAGAGACAGAGAACGAGCAGTACTTC. This sequence encodes CASSPLETENEQYF.

V usage is TRBV28 and J usage is TRBJ2-5; D possibly corresponds to TRBD1 (6 bases). The germline gives CDR1 MDHEN, CDR2 SYDVKM. CDR3 size: 14 residues. V was pared by 4 bases and J by 2 bases, with 11 bases between. CDR3 protein: CASSSGQLQETQYF. The DNA of the CDR3 is TGTGCCAGCAGTTCCGGACAGTTACAAGAGACCCAGTACTTC.

The V call is TRBV4-2, the J call TRBJ2-1; D is undetermined. Germline assignment: CDR1 LGHNA and CDR2 YNFKEQ. The CDR3 covers 15 residues. V was shortened by 0 bases and J by 2 bases, with 8 bases between the two germline ends. Here the CDR3 DNA reads TGTGCCAGCAGCCAAGATGACAATGCCTACAATGAGCAGTTCTTC. This sequence encodes CASSQDDNAYNEQFF.

The V call is TRBV18, the J call TRBJ2-7, with 9 bases that match TRBD1. The CDR3 is made up of 14 amino acids. The ends lost 6 bases at V and 6 bases at J; junction bases unmatched: 9. CDR1 and CDR2 (germline): KGHSH, LQKENI. CDR3 protein: CASSWTGDVSEQYF. The CDR3 DNA follows: TGTGCCAGCTCTTGGACAGGGGACGTATCCGAGCAGTACTTC.

The chain employs TRBV25-1 and TRBJ2-5, with 10 bases that match TRBD2. In germline, CDR1 is MGHDK, CDR2 SYGVNS. The CDR3 sequence is 15 residues long. The V gene end was trimmed by 5 bases and the J gene end by 2 bases; junction bases not matched to a gene: 5. CDR3: CASSYSGGKQETQYF. CDR3 DNA sequence: TGTGCCAGCAGTTATAGCGGGGGGAAACAAGAGACCCAGTACTTC. Filled out from reference TRBV25-1 and TRBJ2-5, the complete variable domain reads EADIYQTPRYLVIGTGKKITLECSQTMGHDKMYWYQQDPGMELHLIHYSYGVNSTEKGDLSSESTVSRIRTEHFPLTLESARPSHTSQYLCASSYSGGKQETQYFGPGTRLLVL.

The chain is built from TRBV15 and TRBJ1-5; D gene uncertain. The CDR3 length is 16 residues. Germline V lookup: CDR1 LNHNV, CDR2 YYDKDF (reference sequence). The V end lost 0 bases, the J end lost 0 bases, and 9 bases lay between the germline ends. CDR3 protein: CATSRDRYDSNQPQHF. CDR3 nucleotide sequence: TGTGCCACCAGCAGAGATCGGTACGATAGCAATCAGCCCCAGCATTTT.

The CDR3 region is CAISPTGKEVQPQHF. CDR3 sequence (DNA): TGTGCCATCAGCCCGACAGGGAAAGAGGTTCAGCCCCAGCATTTT. V is TRBV10-3 and J is TRBJ1-5; 7 bases map to TRBD1. CDR3 size: 15 residues. The V gene end was trimmed by 6 bases and the J gene end by 6 bases; junction bases not matched to a gene: 11. Germline CDR1 reads ENHRY; CDR2 reads SYGVKD.

The chain recombines TRBV29-1 with TRBJ2-1; D not resolved. CDR1 SQVTM and CDR2 ANQGSEA come from the germline V gene. The V and J ends lost 6 bases and 3 bases respectively, with 12 bases between them. The length of the CDR3 is 13 residues. This CDR3 reads CSVARRLYNEQFF. The CDR3 DNA is TGCAGCGTCGCTCGCAGACTCTACAATGAGCAGTTCTTC.

CDR3 sequence reads: CATSRGFSQETQYF. The CDR3 nucleotides read TGTGCCACCAGCAGAGGTTTCTCCCAAGAGACCCAGTACTTC. V gene TRBV15 combines with J gene TRBJ2-5; no clear D. CDR3 length: 14 residues. Trimming pared 1 base from V and 1 base from J, leaving 7 bases between. Germline V gene lookup returns CDR1 LNHNV and CDR2 YYDKDF (reference sequence).

This chain joins TRBV5-4 and TRBJ1-2; perhaps TRBD1 as D (6 bases). This CDR3 comprises 15 residues. V shed 2 bases and J shed 0 bases, with 11 bases lying between them. Germline V gene data show CDR1 as SGHNT and CDR2 as YYREEE (reference sequence). CDR3 in DNA: TGTGCCAGCAGCTTTGGAACAGGGACTAACTATGGCTACACCTTC. Its protein product is CASSFGTGTNYGYTF.

The rearrangement joins TRBV19 to TRBJ1-6; the D gene is possibly TRBD1 (5 bases). The CDR3 covers 13 residues. The ends were cut back, 3 bases at V and 9 bases at J, with 9 bases in the middle. Germline V gene data show CDR1 as LNHDA and CDR2 as SQIVND (reference sequence). CDR3 sequence: CASSMRRVSPLHF. The CDR3 region has the DNA TGTGCCAGTAGTATGCGCAGGGTTTCACCCCTCCACTTT.

The chain links TRBV6-6 to TRBJ1-4; TRBD1 matches at 9 bases. The CDR3 sequence is 12 residues long. The germline V gene has CDR1 MNHNY and CDR2 SVGAGI (reference sequence). The ends lost 7 bases at V and 7 bases at J; junction bases unmatched: 1. The CDR3 DNA follows: TGTGCCAGCACGACAGGGGGTGAAAAACTGTTTTTT. Its protein product is CASTTGGEKLFF.

V and J are TRBV1 and TRBJ2-3; the table's D call, TRBD2, was not checked against the DNA. TRBV1 is a recognized pseudogene. This CDR3 comprises 14 residues. The CDR3 DNA follows: TGCACCAGCAGCGCGGGGCTCTGCACAGATACGCAGTATTTT. Translating it yields CTSSAGLCTDTQYF.

CDR3 in amino acids: CASSLAYTSGRNEQFF. CDR3 nucleotide sequence: TGTGCCAGCAGCTTAGCGTATACTAGCGGGAGGAATGAGCAGTTCTTC. The J gene is TRBJ2-1, the V gene TRBV7-8; 12 nucleotides agree with TRBD2. CDR3 length: 16 amino acids. The V segment lost 0 bases and the J segment 7 bases; nucleotides outside the gene matches: 4. The germline gives CDR1 SGHVS, CDR2 FQNEAQ.

V usage is TRBV28 and J usage is TRBJ2-1; tentative D call: TRBD2 (5 bases). V was pared by 5 bases and J by 6 bases, with 20 bases between. Germline loops: CDR1 MDHEN, CDR2 SYDVKM. This CDR3 has 16 amino acids. The CDR3 DNA reads TGTGCCAGCAGTCCGTTGACGCCCTGGGAGCTCAATGAGCAGTTCTTC. Translating it yields CASSPLTPWELNEQFF.

The V gene is TRBV2, the J gene TRBJ2-3; TRBD1 is a possible D gene (6 bases). There are 16 residues in the CDR3. CDR1 is SNHLY, CDR2 FYNNEI, per germline. Trimming left V 6 bases short and J 4 bases short, with 20 bases between. The chain's CDR3 is CASRHRDPRGADTQYF. DNA of the CDR3: TGTGCCAGCAGGCACCGGGACCCCAGGGGCGCAGATACGCAGTATTTT.

The chain recombines TRBV29-1 with TRBJ2-4, with D tentatively TRBD2 (5 bases). The V end lost 7 bases, the J end lost 5 bases, and 9 bases lay between the germline ends. CDR1 and CDR2 (germline): SQVTM, ANQGSEA. This CDR3 has 11 amino acids. DNA for the CDR3: TGCAGCGCTGCCGGGGAAAACATTCAGTACTTC. It encodes CSAAGENIQYF.

This rearrangement joins TRBV12-3 or TRBV12-4 to TRBJ1-1; TRBD1 might be the D (5 bases). V was pared by 5 bases and J by 7 bases, with 11 bases between. The CDR3 spans 12 residues. The CDR3 sequence: CASSATGFEAFF. CDR3 DNA: TGTGCCAGCAGTGCTACAGGTTTTGAAGCTTTCTTT.

V is TRBV27 and J is TRBJ1-6; 11 positions agree with TRBD1. The CDR3 runs 19 residues. The germline V gene encodes CDR1 MNHEY and CDR2 SMNVEV (reference sequence). The J segment lost 2 bases and the V segment lost 7 bases, leaving 13 bases of the junction unmatched. CDR3 nucleotides: TGTGCCAGCATAAGCCCCGGACAGGGGGCTCTCACCTATAATTCACCCCTCCACTTT. It codes for CASISPGQGALTYNSPLHF.